A selection of T cell receptor beta chains follows, all from one sample in a study of OX40 agonist ivuxolimab in advanced cancers. Some clones are missing from TCRdb's copy, which holds only in-frame ones; the method was immunoSEQ multiplex PCR. The data show roughly 17,000 clones, with roughly 74% seen just once and roughly 15% held by the top ten. Material: CD4+ or CD8+ T cells sorted from blood, obtained in a trial of the OX40 agonist ivuxolimab. These receptors all come from an adult with an advanced solid tumor such as melanoma, head and neck, liver or kidney cancer. Both conserved end residues are part of each CDR3. D genes are given only for firm matches. The listing skips clone size in some rows; elsewhere it reads once, few, many or a size class.

d_gene	abundance	v_gene	len	j_gene	CDR3nt	CDR3aa
-	once	TRBV11-3	13	TRBJ1-1	TGTGCCAGCAGCTTCCAGGGGCTCACTGAAGCTTTCTTT	CASSFQGLTEAFF
-	few	TRBV6-5	16	TRBJ1-5	TGTGCCAGCAGTTATGGGCAGGGGAACGTGGATCAGCCCCAGCATTTT	CASSYGQGNVDQPQHF
TRBD1	-	TRBV5-1	14	TRBJ1-1	TGCGCCAGCAGCTTGGGACAGGGTGGGGCTGAAGCTTTCTTT	CASSLGQGGAEAFF
-	-	TRBV27	15	TRBJ1-1	TGTGCCAGCAGTTTAACCGCGGACGGGGGCACTGAAGCTTTCTTT	CASSLTADGGTEAFF
-	-	TRBV7-2	15	TRBJ2-7	TGTGCCAGCAGCCCAGGGGGGGCCGGGGACTACGAGCAGTACTTC	CASSPGGAGDYEQYF
-	-	TRBV6-6	10	TRBJ1-4	TGTGCCAGCCGGGGGGAAAAACTGTTTTTT	CASRGEKLFF
TRBD2	-	TRBV7-2	16	TRBJ2-1	TGTGCCAGCAGCTCCTGGACTAGCGGGGGGATCAATGAGCAGTTCTTC	CASSSWTSGGINEQFF
-	-	TRBV10-3	14	TRBJ1-1	TGTGCCATCAGTCCGGGATCTTCGAACACTGAAGCTTTCTTT	CAISPGSSNTEAFF
-	-	TRBV2	15	TRBJ1-2	TGTGCCAGCAGTGTTGAGAGCACAGCGGACTATGGCTACACCTTC	CASSVESTADYGYTF
TRBD1	-	TRBV5-1	15	TRBJ2-7	TGCGCCAACGCCCTCCCGGGACAGCGCTCCTACGAGCAGTACTTC	CANALPGQRSYEQYF
-	-	TRBV29-1	13	TRBJ1-1	TGCAGCGTTTCGGCGGGTTTGAACACTGAAGCTTTCTTT	CSVSAGLNTEAFF
-	-	TRBV5-1	16	TRBJ2-7	TGCGCCAGCAGCTTGGTCAGCCCCGGAAGGGCCTACGAGCAGTACTTC	CASSLVSPGRAYEQYF
-	-	TRBV9	14	TRBJ2-2	TGTGCCAGCAGCGTAGAGCCGAACACCGGGGAGCTGTTTTTT	CASSVEPNTGELFF
TRBD2	-	TRBV5-6	13	TRBJ2-4	TGTGCCAGCAGCAGGTGGGGGGGGAACATTCAGTACTTC	CASSRWGGNIQYF
TRBD1	-	TRBV4-3	13	TRBJ2-7	TGCGCCAGCAGCCAAGTAGGGGGCGGGGAGCAGTACTTC	CASSQVGGGEQYF
TRBD2	-	TRBV6-4	15	TRBJ2-1	TGTGCCAGCACGCCTAGGGCTAGCGGGGGAAATGAGCAGTTCTTC	CASTPRASGGNEQFF
-	-	TRBV18	14	TRBJ2-1	TGTGCCAGCTCACCACACAGGTTCTACAATGAGCAGTTCTTC	CASSPHRFYNEQFF
-	-	TRBV7-2	15	TRBJ1-2	TGTGCCAGCAGCTCTGCCTCGACAGGTGGATATGGCTACACCTTC	CASSSASTGGYGYTF
TRBD2	-	TRBV7-2	15	TRBJ2-1	TGTGCCAGCAGCTCACTAGCGGGGAATTACAATGAGCAGTTCTTC	CASSSLAGNYNEQFF
TRBD1	-	TRBV5-6	16	TRBJ1-5	TGTGCCAGCAGTGGGGGGACAGGGAGCTTCAATCAGCCCCAGCATTTT	CASSGGTGSFNQPQHF
TRBD1	-	TRBV6-5	14	TRBJ1-6	TGTGCCAGCAGCCGGGGACAGGGACATTCACCCCTCCACTTT	CASSRGQGHSPLHF
-	-	TRBV4-2	14	TRBJ1-2	TGTGCCAGCAGCCCCGTGGGCAGGGAGGCTGGCTACACCTTC	CASSPVGREAGYTF
-	-	TRBV29-1	12	TRBJ2-5	TGCAGCGTTGACGGGCCACGAGAGACCCAGTACTTC	CSVDGPRETQYF
TRBD2	-	TRBV7-2	13	TRBJ2-7	TGTGCCAGCAGCTTAGGAGGCGGGAGCGAGCAGTACTTC	CASSLGGGSEQYF
-	-	TRBV7-2	15	TRBJ1-3	TGTGCCAGCAGCGTACAGGAACTCGGGAGGGACACCATATATTTT	CASSVQELGRDTIYF
-	-	TRBV6-1	16	TRBJ1-3	TGTGCCAGCAGTGAAGTAGAGACGCTCTCTGGAAACACCATATATTTT	CASSEVETLSGNTIYF
-	-	TRBV6-6	12	TRBJ2-7	TGTGCCACCACGGACAGTACCTACGAGCAGTACTTC	CATTDSTYEQYF
TRBD2	-	TRBV7-2	15	TRBJ2-7	TGTGCCAGCAGCTTAGTGGCGGGAGCGGAAAACGAGCAGTACTTC	CASSLVAGAENEQYF
-	-	TRBV11-2	13	TRBJ2-7	TGTGCCAGCAGCTTACTAGCGTTGGGGGAGCAGTACTTC	CASSLLALGEQYF
-	-	TRBV6-5	14	TRBJ2-7	TGTGCCAGCAGTTACCATTGGGGAGCCTACGAGCAGTACTTC	CASSYHWGAYEQYF
-	-	TRBV2	15	TRBJ2-3	TGTGCCAGCAGTGGTTTAAGAGTTCGCACAGATACGCAGTATTTT	CASSGLRVRTDTQYF
-	-	TRBV9	13	TRBJ1-1	TGTGCCAGCAGCGTAAAACCTGACACTGAAGCTTTCTTT	CASSVKPDTEAFF
-	-	TRBV30	12	TRBJ1-2	TGTGCCTGGAGTGTTAACAGGGTTGACTACACCTTC	CAWSVNRVDYTF
-	-	TRBV5-1	14	TRBJ1-2	TGCGCCAGCAGCTTGGATGAGGGAAACTATGGCTACACCTTC	CASSLDEGNYGYTF
-	-	TRBV6-5	15	TRBJ1-5	TGTGCCAGCAGTCCGGACCGAGGGGGCAATCAGCCCCAGCATTTT	CASSPDRGGNQPQHF
TRBD2	-	TRBV18	15	TRBJ2-1	TGTGCCAGCTCACCATTTAGCGGGAGTAAGAATGAGCAGTTCTTC	CASSPFSGSKNEQFF
-	few	TRBV29-1	14	TRBJ1-4	TGCAGCGTTGTAGTCGGGGCGGCTAATGAAAAACTGTTTTTT	CSVVVGAANEKLFF
-	few	TRBV10-1	12	TRBJ2-7	TGCGCCAGCACTGCCAGCTCCTACGAGCAGTACTTC	CASTASSYEQYF
-	once	TRBV29-1	13	TRBJ1-5	TGCAGCGTTTGTTGTCATAGCAATCAGCCCCAGCATTTT	CSVCCHSNQPQHF
TRBD1	once	TRBV18	14	TRBJ2-7	TGTGCCAGCTCAGTGGACAGGGCCCTCTACGAGCAGTACTTC	CASSVDRALYEQYF
-	-	TRBV18	15	TRBJ1-4	TGTGCCAGCTCACCAACGGACCCAGGGCGCGAAAAACTGTTTTTT	CASSPTDPGREKLFF
-	few	TRBV19	12	TRBJ1-5	TGTGCCAGTAGGTCGAGCAATCAGCCCCAGCATTTT	CASRSSNQPQHF
TRBD1	-	TRBV10-3	15	TRBJ1-1	TGTGCCATCAGTAGAGCCCGGGACAGTAACACTGAAGCTTTCTTT	CAISRARDSNTEAFF
TRBD1	once	TRBV5-1	12	TRBJ2-7	TGCGCCAGCACGGGACAGAGCTACGAGCAGTACTTC	CASTGQSYEQYF
TRBD1	-	TRBV6-6	15	TRBJ1-5	TGTGCCAGCATCATCGGACAGGGGGCTCGACAGCCCCAGCATTTT	CASIIGQGARQPQHF
-	-	TRBV25-1	14	TRBJ1-2	TGTGCCAGCAGTGAGTCCCGGGGGATCTATGGCTACACCTTC	CASSESRGIYGYTF
TRBD1	-	TRBV6-6	14	TRBJ1-1	TGTGCCAGCAGTTACTCGAGCAGGGGGCTATTAGCTTTCTTT	CASSYSSRGLLAFF
-	-	TRBV7-2	13	TRBJ2-7	TGTGCCAGCACCCGACAGGCCCCCTACGAGCAGTACTTC	CASTRQAPYEQYF